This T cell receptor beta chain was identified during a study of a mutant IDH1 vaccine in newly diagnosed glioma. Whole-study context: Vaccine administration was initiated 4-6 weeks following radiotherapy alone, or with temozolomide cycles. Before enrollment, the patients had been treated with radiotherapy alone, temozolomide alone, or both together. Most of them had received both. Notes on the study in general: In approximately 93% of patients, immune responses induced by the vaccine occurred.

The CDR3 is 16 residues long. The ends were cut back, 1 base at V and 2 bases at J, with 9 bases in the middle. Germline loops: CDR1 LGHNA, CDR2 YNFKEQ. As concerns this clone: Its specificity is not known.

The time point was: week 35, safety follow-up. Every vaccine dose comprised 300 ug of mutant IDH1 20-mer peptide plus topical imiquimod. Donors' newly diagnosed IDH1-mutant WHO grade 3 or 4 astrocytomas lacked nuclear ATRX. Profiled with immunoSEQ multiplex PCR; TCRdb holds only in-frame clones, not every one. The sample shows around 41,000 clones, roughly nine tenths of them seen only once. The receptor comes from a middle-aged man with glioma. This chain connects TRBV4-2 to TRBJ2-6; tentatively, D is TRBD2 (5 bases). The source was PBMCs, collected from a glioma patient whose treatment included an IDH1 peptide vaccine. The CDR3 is CASSQVPGAGANVLTF. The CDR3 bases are TGTGCCAGCAGCCAAGTTCCCGGGGCTGGGGCCAACGTCCTGACTTTC.